Sequencing of this T cell receptor beta chain was carried out in a study of blood T cell repertoires in COVID-19. The CDR3 has 16 amino acids. V shed 3 bases and J 4 bases; nucleotides not matched to a gene: 8. Germline V gene data show CDR1 as SGHAT and CDR2 as FQNNGV. Some clones are missing from TCRdb's copy, which holds only in-frame ones; the method was immunoSEQ multiplex PCR. The sample carries nearly 350,000 clones, under 95% recorded once. The sequence derives from a woman between 18 and 30 years old who had recovered from COVID-19. The sequencing sample was made of peripheral blood. This chain uses TRBV11-2 with TRBJ2-2, with 7 bases matching TRBD2. For the CDR3, the DNA is TGTGCCAGCAGCTTTGGGGACTACACCTCCACCGGGGAGCTGTTTTTT. Amino acid sequence: CASSFGDYTSTGELFF.